This T cell receptor (beta chain) was captured in a study of memory CD4+ T cells and cytomegalovirus serostatus. Sequencing was performed with immunoSEQ multiplex PCR; in TCRdb, only in-frame clones are kept and a portion is missing. The table records 50,000 to 75,000 clones, 82% of them present only once. The sort gate was single viable CD3+CD4+CD8-CD45RO+ cells for memory CD4+ T cells. CDR1 and CDR2 from the germline V gene are MNHEY and SMNVEV (reference sequence). This CDR3 is built from 15 residues. V lost 4 bases and J lost 2, with 9 bases in between. This TCR was sampled from an adult in good health and CMV-seronegative. Sequencing was done on a sample of memory CD4+ T cells from blood. The chain has TRBV27 and TRBJ2-6; D unresolved. The CDR3 nucleotides read TGTGCCAGCAGTTCTAGGAGCCCTGGGGCCAACGTCCTGACTTTC. This encodes CASSSRSPGANVLTF.